These T cell receptor beta chains were read from a single sample in a study of T cell clusters in autoimmune cytopenias. TCRdb reanalyzed the multiplex PCR reads and collapses them to one entry per CDR3 protein, without DNA. The sample spans fewer than 4,500 distinct CDR3 sequences; the ten largest clones claim approximately 10%. The same sample was also studied in work on T cell repertoires in aging, cancer and after chemotherapy.

Sequenced sample: peripheral blood. These receptor sequences come from a human donor in good health. Each CDR3 is given with its conserved first and last residue. Each record gives: clone size, J gene, V gene, CDR3 protein. Size values are once, few and many counts, or a class for expanded clones, and some rows have none.

clone_size: .
j_call: TRBJ1-2
v_call: TRBV6-5
cdr3_aa: CASSYEGVGGYGYTF

clone_size: .
j_call: TRBJ1-3
v_call: TRBV28
cdr3_aa: CASSSSGRQARNTIYF

clone_size: .
j_call: TRBJ2-1
v_call: TRBV13
cdr3_aa: CASSLGGQDFYNEQFF

clone_size: .
j_call: TRBJ2-1
v_call: TRBV5-6
cdr3_aa: CASSLERATGQYNEQFF

clone_size: .
j_call: TRBJ2-5
v_call: TRBV12-5
cdr3_aa: CASGLKTTGGFKETQYF

clone_size: medium-sized
j_call: TRBJ1-6
v_call: TRBV6-1
cdr3_aa: CASSEYNSPLHF

clone_size: medium-sized
j_call: TRBJ2-6
v_call: TRBV7-9
cdr3_aa: CASSLGSGANVLTF

clone_size: medium-sized
j_call: TRBJ1-4
v_call: TRBV29-1
cdr3_aa: CSVEPPSREKLFF

clone_size: .
j_call: TRBJ1-5
v_call: TRBV6-1
cdr3_aa: CASSVRPGLSNQPQHF

clone_size: .
j_call: TRBJ1-1
v_call: TRBV6-2/TRBV6-3
cdr3_aa: CASRTPDRRDNTEAFF

clone_size: large
j_call: TRBJ2-3
v_call: TRBV29-1
cdr3_aa: CSASPSTDTQYF

clone_size: medium-sized
j_call: TRBJ2-1
v_call: TRBV27
cdr3_aa: CASSSTGNGQFF

clone_size: medium-sized
j_call: TRBJ2-2
v_call: TRBV20-1
cdr3_aa: CSARDAGADTGELFF

clone_size: medium-sized
j_call: TRBJ2-1
v_call: TRBV4-3
cdr3_aa: CASSGSGSSYNEQFF

clone_size: .
j_call: TRBJ1-2
v_call: TRBV12-3/TRBV12-4
cdr3_aa: CASNGAPPYGYTF

clone_size: .
j_call: TRBJ2-7
v_call: TRBV28
cdr3_aa: CASSLGSPSSYEQYF

clone_size: medium-sized
j_call: TRBJ2-5
v_call: TRBV12-3/TRBV12-4
cdr3_aa: CASSLAGGETQYF

clone_size: medium-sized
j_call: TRBJ2-7
v_call: TRBV6-1
cdr3_aa: CASKEGTAPYEQYF

clone_size: medium-sized
j_call: TRBJ2-2
v_call: TRBV24-1
cdr3_aa: CATSDLSGGGNTGELFF

clone_size: medium-sized
j_call: TRBJ2-1
v_call: TRBV30
cdr3_aa: CAWSVASYNEQFF

clone_size: medium-sized
j_call: TRBJ1-2
v_call: TRBV24-1
cdr3_aa: CATSAGFYGYTF

clone_size: .
j_call: TRBJ2-3
v_call: TRBV7-2
cdr3_aa: CASSPGGRESDTQYF

clone_size: .
j_call: TRBJ1-6
v_call: TRBV10-2
cdr3_aa: CASREENSPLHF

clone_size: medium-sized
j_call: TRBJ2-6
v_call: TRBV6-4
cdr3_aa: CASSRTSGGSGANVLTF

clone_size: medium-sized
j_call: TRBJ1-1
v_call: TRBV19
cdr3_aa: CASSIWTEAAEAFF

clone_size: medium-sized
j_call: TRBJ2-1
v_call: TRBV30
cdr3_aa: CAWTGGFGDEQFF

clone_size: .
j_call: TRBJ2-5
v_call: TRBV20-1
cdr3_aa: CSARDPRDRETQYF

clone_size: medium-sized
j_call: TRBJ2-1
v_call: TRBV30
cdr3_aa: CAWRRAGGPKGEQFF

clone_size: .
j_call: TRBJ1-3
v_call: TRBV5-1
cdr3_aa: CASRPKGTPLDTIYF

clone_size: medium-sized
j_call: TRBJ2-2
v_call: TRBV6-1
cdr3_aa: CAIRPSGTGELFF

clone_size: .
j_call: TRBJ2-3
v_call: TRBV4-1
cdr3_aa: CASSQGLGGYITDTQYF

clone_size: medium-sized
j_call: TRBJ2-5
v_call: TRBV5-6
cdr3_aa: CASSFEDRVVTQYF

clone_size: medium-sized
j_call: TRBJ1-5
v_call: TRBV27
cdr3_aa: CASRDRGNQPQHF

clone_size: medium-sized
j_call: TRBJ1-6
v_call: TRBV13
cdr3_aa: CASSFIRTGTSPLHF

clone_size: .
j_call: TRBJ1-1
v_call: TRBV20-1
cdr3_aa: CSARDQRASEAFF

clone_size: .
j_call: TRBJ2-2
v_call: TRBV28
cdr3_aa: CATPGDRVPGELFF

clone_size: medium-sized
j_call: TRBJ2-7
v_call: TRBV27
cdr3_aa: CASSLGRGYEQYF

clone_size: medium-sized
j_call: TRBJ1-1
v_call: TRBV27
cdr3_aa: CASSDRATEAFF

clone_size: medium-sized
j_call: TRBJ1-6
v_call: TRBV5-6
cdr3_aa: CASSLGGQLPYNSPLHF

clone_size: .
j_call: TRBJ2-1
v_call: TRBV5-1
cdr3_aa: CASSPQPGLAGNNEQFF

clone_size: .
j_call: TRBJ1-4
v_call: TRBV20-1
cdr3_aa: CSADRQATNEKLFF

clone_size: medium-sized
j_call: TRBJ2-1
v_call: TRBV6-5
cdr3_aa: CASSKAPYYNEQFF

clone_size: medium-sized
j_call: TRBJ1-6
v_call: TRBV13
cdr3_aa: CASSPWRDSHSPLHF

clone_size: .
j_call: TRBJ1-6
v_call: TRBV4-1
cdr3_aa: CASSPGPKGGQSPLHF

clone_size: medium-sized
j_call: TRBJ1-1
v_call: TRBV29-1
cdr3_aa: CSSGFYTEAFF

clone_size: medium-sized
j_call: TRBJ1-2
v_call: TRBV19
cdr3_aa: CASTRTGDYGYTF

clone_size: medium-sized
j_call: TRBJ2-1
v_call: TRBV6-5
cdr3_aa: CATETGSGKYNEQFF

clone_size: .
j_call: TRBJ2-2
v_call: TRBV7-6
cdr3_aa: CASSPARASGELFF

clone_size: .
j_call: TRBJ2-1
v_call: TRBV5-5
cdr3_aa: CASSYEAGYNEQFF

clone_size: .
j_call: TRBJ1-2
v_call: TRBV7-9
cdr3_aa: CASSSPGTGHGYTF

clone_size: .
j_call: TRBJ1-4
v_call: TRBV6-6
cdr3_aa: CASSYPPGQGVEKLFF

clone_size: medium-sized
j_call: TRBJ1-1
v_call: TRBV6-5
cdr3_aa: CASSTGIAEAFF

clone_size: medium-sized
j_call: TRBJ2-3
v_call: TRBV20-1
cdr3_aa: CSANFQGSTDTQYF

clone_size: .
j_call: TRBJ2-7
v_call: TRBV18
cdr3_aa: CASSLPGTNEQYF

clone_size: medium-sized
j_call: TRBJ1-3
v_call: TRBV6-1
cdr3_aa: CASSPRDTTSGNTIYF

clone_size: medium-sized
j_call: TRBJ2-7
v_call: TRBV12-3/TRBV12-4
cdr3_aa: CASSDIAGSYEQYF

clone_size: medium-sized
j_call: TRBJ2-5
v_call: TRBV6-6
cdr3_aa: CASSYGGSQETQYF